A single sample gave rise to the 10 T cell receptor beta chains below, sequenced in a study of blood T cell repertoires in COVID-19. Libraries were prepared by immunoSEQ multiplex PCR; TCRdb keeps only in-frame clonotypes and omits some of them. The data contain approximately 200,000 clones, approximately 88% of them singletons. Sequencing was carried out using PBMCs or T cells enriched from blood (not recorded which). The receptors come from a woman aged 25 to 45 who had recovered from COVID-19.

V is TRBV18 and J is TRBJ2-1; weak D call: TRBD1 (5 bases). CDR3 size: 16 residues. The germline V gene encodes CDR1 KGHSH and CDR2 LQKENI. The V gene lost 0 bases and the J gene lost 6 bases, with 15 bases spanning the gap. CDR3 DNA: TGTGCCAGCTCACCACCGGGAAGGGGTCGAAGCAATGAGCAGTTCTTC. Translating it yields CASSPPGRGRSNEQFF. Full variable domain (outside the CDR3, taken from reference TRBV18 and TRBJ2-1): NAGVMQNPRHLVRRRGQEARLRCSPMKGHSHVYWYRQLPEEGLKFMVYLQKENIIDESGMPKERFSAEFPKEGPSILRIQQVVRGDSAAYFCASSPPGRGRSNEQFFGPGTRLTVL.

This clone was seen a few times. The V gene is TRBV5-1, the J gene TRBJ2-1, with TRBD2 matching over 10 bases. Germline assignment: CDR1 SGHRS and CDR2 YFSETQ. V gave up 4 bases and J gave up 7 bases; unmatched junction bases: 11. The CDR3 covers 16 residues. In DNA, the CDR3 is TGCGCCAGCAGCCTATCAGCGGGGGGGCCGAAGAATGAGCAGTTCTTC. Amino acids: CASSLSAGGPKNEQFF.

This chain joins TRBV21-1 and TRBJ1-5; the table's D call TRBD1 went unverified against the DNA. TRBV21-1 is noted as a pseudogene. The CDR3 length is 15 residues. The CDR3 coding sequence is TGTGCCAGCAGCAGGGACAGGGAACTTTATCAGCCCCAGCATTTT. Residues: CASSRDRELYQPQHF.

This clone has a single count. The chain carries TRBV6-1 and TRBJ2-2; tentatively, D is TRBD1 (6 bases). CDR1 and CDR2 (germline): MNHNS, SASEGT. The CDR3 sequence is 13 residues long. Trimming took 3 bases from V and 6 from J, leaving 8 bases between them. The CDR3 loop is CASSEQGPGELFF. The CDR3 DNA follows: TGTGCCAGCAGTGAGCAGGGGCCCGGGGAGCTGTTTTTT.

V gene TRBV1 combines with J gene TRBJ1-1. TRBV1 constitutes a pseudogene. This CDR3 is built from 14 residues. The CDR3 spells CTSSPWRGNTEAFF. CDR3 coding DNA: TGCACCAGCAGCCCATGGCGGGGGAACACTGAAGCTTTCTTT.

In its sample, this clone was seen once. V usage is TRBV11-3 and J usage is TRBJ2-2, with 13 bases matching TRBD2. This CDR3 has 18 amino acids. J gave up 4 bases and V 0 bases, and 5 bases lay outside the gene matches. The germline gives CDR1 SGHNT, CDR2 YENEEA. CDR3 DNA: TGTGCCAGCAGCTTAGACGGGACTAGCGGGATCCTCACCGGGGAGCTGTTTTTT. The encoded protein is CASSLDGTSGILTGELFF.

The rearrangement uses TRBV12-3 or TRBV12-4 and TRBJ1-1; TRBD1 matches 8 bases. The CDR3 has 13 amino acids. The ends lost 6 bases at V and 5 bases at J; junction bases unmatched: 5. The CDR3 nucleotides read TGTGCCAGCAGCACACAGGGGGGGACTGAAGCTTTCTTT. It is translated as CASSTQGGTEAFF.

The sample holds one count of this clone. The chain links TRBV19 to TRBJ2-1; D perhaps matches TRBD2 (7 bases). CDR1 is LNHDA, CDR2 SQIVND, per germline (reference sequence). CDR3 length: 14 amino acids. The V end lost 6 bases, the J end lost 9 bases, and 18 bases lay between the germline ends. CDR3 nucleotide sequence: TGTGCCAGTAGGCCGGGGGGCGCGGGTGGTGAGCAGTTCTTC. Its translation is CASRPGGAGGEQFF.

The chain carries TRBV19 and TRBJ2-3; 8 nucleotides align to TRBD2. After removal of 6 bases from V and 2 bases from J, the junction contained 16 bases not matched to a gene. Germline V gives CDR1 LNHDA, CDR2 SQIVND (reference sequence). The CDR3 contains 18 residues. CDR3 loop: CASSFRGGRGGLTDTQYF. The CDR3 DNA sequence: TGTGCCAGTAGCTTTCGCGGGGGCCGGGGGGGCCTCACAGATACGCAGTATTTT.

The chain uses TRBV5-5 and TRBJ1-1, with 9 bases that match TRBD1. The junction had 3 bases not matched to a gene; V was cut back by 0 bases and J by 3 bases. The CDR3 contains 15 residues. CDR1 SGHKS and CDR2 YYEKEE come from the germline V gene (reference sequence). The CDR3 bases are TGTGCCAGCAGCTTGGAGACAGGGGGACACACTGAAGCTTTCTTT. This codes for CASSLETGGHTEAFF.